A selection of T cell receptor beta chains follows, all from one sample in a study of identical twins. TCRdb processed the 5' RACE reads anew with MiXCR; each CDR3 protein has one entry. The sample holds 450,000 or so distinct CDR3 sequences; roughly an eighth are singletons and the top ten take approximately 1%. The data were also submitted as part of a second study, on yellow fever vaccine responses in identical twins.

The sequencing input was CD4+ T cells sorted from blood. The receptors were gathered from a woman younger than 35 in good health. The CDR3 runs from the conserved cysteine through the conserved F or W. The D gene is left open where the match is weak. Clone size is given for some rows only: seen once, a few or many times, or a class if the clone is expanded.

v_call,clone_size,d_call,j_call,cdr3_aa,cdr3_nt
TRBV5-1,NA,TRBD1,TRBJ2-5,CASSAAKGTGSQETQYF,TGCGCCAGCAGCGCGGCCAAGGGGACAGGGAGCCAAGAGACCCAGTACTTC
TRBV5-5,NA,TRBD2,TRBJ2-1,CASGPGVAGASEQFF,TGTGCCAGCGGACCTGGGGTAGCGGGAGCCTCTGAGCAGTTCTTC
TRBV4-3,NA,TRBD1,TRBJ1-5,CASSQEVGQIDQPQHF,TGCGCCAGCAGCCAAGAGGTGGGACAGATTGATCAGCCCCAGCATTTT
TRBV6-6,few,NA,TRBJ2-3,CASSYQGTDTQYF,TGTGCCAGCAGTTACCAGGGCACAGATACGCAGTATTTT
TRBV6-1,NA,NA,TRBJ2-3,CASSEFRGSTDTQYF,TGTGCCAGCAGTGAATTCCGGGGGAGCACAGATACGCAGTATTTT
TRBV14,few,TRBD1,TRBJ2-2,CASSPALGQGGTGELFF,TGTGCCAGCAGCCCTGCTCTGGGACAGGGAGGAACCGGGGAGCTGTTTTTT
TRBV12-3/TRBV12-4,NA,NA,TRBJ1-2,CASSSSGVRGYGYTF,TGTGCCAGCAGTTCCTCAGGGGTAAGGGGGTATGGCTACACCTTC
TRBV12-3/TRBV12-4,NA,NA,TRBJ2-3,CASATSAGTTDTQYF,TGTGCCAGCGCCACGTCTGCAGGGACCACAGATACGCAGTATTTT
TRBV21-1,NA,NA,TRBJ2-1,CASSKGRGRNEQFF,TGTGCCAGCAGCAAAGGGAGGGGGCGGAATGAGCAGTTCTTC
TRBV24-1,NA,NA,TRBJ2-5,CATSEPGQRQETQYF,TGTGCCACCAGTGAACCCGGGCAGAGACAAGAGACCCAGTACTTC
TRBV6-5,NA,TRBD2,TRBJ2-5,CASSYASGGAKTQYF,TGTGCCAGCAGTTACGCGAGCGGGGGGGCGAAGACCCAGTACTTC
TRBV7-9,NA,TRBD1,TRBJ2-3,CASSLRDRAWDTQYF,TGTGCCAGCAGCTTAAGGGACAGGGCATGGGATACGCAGTATTTT
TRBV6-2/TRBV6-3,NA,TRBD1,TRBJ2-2,CASIRGLSTGELFF,TGTGCCAGCATTAGGGGGCTTTCCACCGGGGAGCTGTTTTTT
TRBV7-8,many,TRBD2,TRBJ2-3,CASRRGSTDTQYF,TGTGCCAGCAGGCGCGGGAGTACAGATACGCAGTATTTT
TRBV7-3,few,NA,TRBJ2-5,CASSLTRKETQYF,TGTGCCAGCAGCTTAACCAGAAAAGAGACCCAGTACTTC
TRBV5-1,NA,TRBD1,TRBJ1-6,CASSTELQGAVSPLHF,TGCGCCAGCAGCACTGAACTACAGGGGGCGGTTTCACCCCTCCACTTT
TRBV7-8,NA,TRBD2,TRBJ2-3,CASSYKPSGGTDTQYF,TGTGCCAGCAGCTATAAGCCTAGCGGGGGAACAGATACGCAGTATTTT
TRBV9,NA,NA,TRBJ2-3,CASSAGVRTDTQYF,TGTGCCAGCAGCGCCGGGGTAAGGACAGATACGCAGTATTTT
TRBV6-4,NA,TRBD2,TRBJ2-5,CTSSWGTSGRASQETQYF,TGTACCAGCAGTTGGGGGACTAGCGGGCGCGCCTCCCAAGAGACCCAGTACTTC
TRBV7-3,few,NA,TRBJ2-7,CASSSLPPSGSSYEQYF,TGTGCCAGCAGCTCCCTTCCACCTTCAGGGAGCTCCTACGAGCAGTACTTC
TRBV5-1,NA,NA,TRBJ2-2,CASSLSITGGDTGELFF,TGCGCCAGCAGCTTGTCGATTACAGGGGGGGACACCGGGGAGCTGTTTTTT
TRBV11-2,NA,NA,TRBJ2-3,CASSSLFSTDTQYF,TGTGCCAGCAGCTCGTTATTCAGCACAGATACGCAGTATTTT
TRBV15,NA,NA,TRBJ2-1,CATSRDWLAKFF,TGTGCCACCAGCAGAGATTGGCTAGCGAAGTTCTTC
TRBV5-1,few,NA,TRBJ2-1,CASFPGPLNNEQFF,TGCGCCAGCTTCCCGGGCCCCTTAAACAATGAGCAGTTCTTC
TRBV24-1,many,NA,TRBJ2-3,CATSDTLPVEDTQYF,TGTGCCACCAGTGATACACTCCCAGTGGAAGATACGCAGTATTTT
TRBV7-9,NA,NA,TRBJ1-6,CASSRGDSPLHF,TGTGCCAGCAGTCGAGGGGATTCACCCCTCCACTTT
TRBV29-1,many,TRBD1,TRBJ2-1,CSDETGGEANEQFF,TGCAGCGACGAGACAGGGGGCGAAGCCAATGAGCAGTTCTTC
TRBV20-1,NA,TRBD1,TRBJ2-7,CSARDRGQGSHEQYF,TGCAGTGCTAGAGATCGAGGACAGGGCTCCCACGAGCAGTACTTC
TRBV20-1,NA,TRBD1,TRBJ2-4,CSASQTGAERGLQYF,TGCAGTGCCAGCCAGACAGGGGCCGAAAGGGGTCTTCAGTACTTC
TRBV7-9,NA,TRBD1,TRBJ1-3,CASSPRDRVGNTIYF,TGTGCCAGCAGCCCCAGAGACAGGGTCGGAAACACCATATATTTT
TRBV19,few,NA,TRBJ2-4,CASSTSGAENQYF,TGTGCCAGTAGCACCTCAGGGGCCGAAAATCAGTACTTC
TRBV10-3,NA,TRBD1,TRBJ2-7,CAISGGQDYEQYF,TGTGCCATCAGTGGTGGACAGGACTACGAGCAGTACTTC
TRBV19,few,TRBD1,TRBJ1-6,CASSKGQGAQNSPLHF,TGTGCCAGTAGTAAGGGACAGGGGGCGCAGAATTCACCCCTCCACTTT
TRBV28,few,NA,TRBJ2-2,CASSLWQGGTGELFF,TGTGCCAGCAGTTTATGGCAGGGTGGCACCGGGGAGCTGTTTTTT
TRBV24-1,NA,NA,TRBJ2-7,CATSDLRTVTYEQYF,TGTGCCACCAGTGACCTCCGGACGGTAACCTACGAGCAGTACTTC
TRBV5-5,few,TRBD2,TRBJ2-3,CASSLFPSGPTDTQYF,TGTGCCAGCAGCTTGTTCCCTAGCGGGCCCACAGATACGCAGTATTTT
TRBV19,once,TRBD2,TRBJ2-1,CASSIDLGGNGEQFF,TGTGCCAGTAGTATAGATTTGGGAGGGAACGGTGAGCAGTTCTTC
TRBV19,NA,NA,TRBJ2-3,CASSRNKGGRTDTQYF,TGTGCCAGTAGTCGGAATAAGGGAGGAAGGACAGATACGCAGTATTTT
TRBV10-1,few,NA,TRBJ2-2,CASSESGTGELFF,TGCGCCAGCAGTGAGTCCGGAACCGGGGAGCTGTTTTTT
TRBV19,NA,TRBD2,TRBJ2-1,CASRSLASGGEQFF,TGTGCCAGTAGATCACTAGCGAGCGGAGGTGAGCAGTTCTTC
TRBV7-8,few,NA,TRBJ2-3,CASSRTSGLPDTQYF,TGTGCCAGCAGCCGCACTTCCGGGCTTCCAGATACGCAGTATTTT
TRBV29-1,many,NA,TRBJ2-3,CSVEGADYQDTQYF,TGCAGCGTTGAAGGGGCGGATTACCAAGATACGCAGTATTTT
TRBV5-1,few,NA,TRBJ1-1,CASSHRSKDRLNTEAFF,TGCGCCAGCAGCCATCGATCGAAGGACAGATTGAACACTGAAGCTTTCTTT
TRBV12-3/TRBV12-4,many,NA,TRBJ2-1,CASSPGGPYNEQFF,TGTGCCAGCAGCCCCGGGGGGCCATACAATGAGCAGTTCTTC
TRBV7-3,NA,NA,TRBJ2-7,CASSLQGAPSYEQYF,TGTGCCAGCAGCTTACAGGGAGCCCCATCCTACGAGCAGTACTTC
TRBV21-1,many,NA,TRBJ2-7,CASSKDQDREEQYF,TGTGCCAGCAGCAAAGACCAGGACAGGGAAGAGCAGTACTTC
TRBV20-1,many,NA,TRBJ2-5,CSARDWVPGTFQETQYF,TGCAGTGCTAGAGATTGGGTCCCCGGGACCTTCCAAGAGACCCAGTACTTC
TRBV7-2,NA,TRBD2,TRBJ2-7,CASSLDRLAWEQYF,TGTGCCAGCAGCTTAGATCGACTAGCGTGGGAGCAGTACTTC
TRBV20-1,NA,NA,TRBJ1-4,CSAKRVGPMNEKLFF,TGCAGTGCCAAGAGGGTTGGGCCGATGAATGAAAAACTGTTTTTT